The present T cell receptor beta chain was sequenced within a study of radiotherapy plus CTLA-4 blockade in lung cancer (dated by TCRdb to about 2018). In the study overall: Objective responses occurred in 15% to 20% of enrolled patients, and 30% to 40% achieved disease control. Findings and caveats that apply to the study as a whole: TCR clones derived from tumors expanded in peripheral blood after treatment with radiotherapy and ipilimumab. The strongest predictors of response were reported to be early dynamic shifts in blood T cell clones along with a rise in serum interferon-beta following radiation.

The study evaluated CTLA-4 blockade (ipilimumab) given together with focal radiation therapy in patients who had chemo-refractory metastatic non-small-cell lung cancer. Library creation used the immunoSEQ multiplex PCR assay. Drawn from immuneACCESS, this table holds only the in-frame rearrangements with V and J called that TCRdb kept. Clones are partly lost; checked studies trace under half to an unresolved V gene and leave the rest unexplained. For this sample the table gives around 50,000 clones, of which approximately 86% were detected only once. The ten biggest clones cover around a sixth of the sample. Per the germline V gene (reference sequence), GTSNPN is the CDR1 and SVGIG is the CDR2. V gives up 1 base and J gives up 16 bases, and the segment between their germline ends measures 17 bases. The CDR3 starts with the cysteine, ends with the phenylalanine, and has 12 residues. Left in the record is the CDR3 DNA by itself, 36 bases read in frame from the first base.

About this clone itself: Its cognate antigen has yet to be identified. The sample holds no much larger clone one base away, and base qualities are not on file.

This TCR was sampled from a human donor with non-small cell lung cancer that progressed on radiotherapy plus ipilimumab. Some clones in this sample may be carry-over from other donors' samples. The chain is encoded by TRBV30 joined to TRBJ2-1, and TRBD1 may be the D gene, going by 7 matching bases. The input for sequencing was peripheral blood, taken from a patient treated with radiotherapy plus ipilimumab. DNA sequence: TGTGCCTGGAGTGGAGGGGGGACAGCGGCTTTCTTC. Translated, it reads CAWSGGGTAAFF.